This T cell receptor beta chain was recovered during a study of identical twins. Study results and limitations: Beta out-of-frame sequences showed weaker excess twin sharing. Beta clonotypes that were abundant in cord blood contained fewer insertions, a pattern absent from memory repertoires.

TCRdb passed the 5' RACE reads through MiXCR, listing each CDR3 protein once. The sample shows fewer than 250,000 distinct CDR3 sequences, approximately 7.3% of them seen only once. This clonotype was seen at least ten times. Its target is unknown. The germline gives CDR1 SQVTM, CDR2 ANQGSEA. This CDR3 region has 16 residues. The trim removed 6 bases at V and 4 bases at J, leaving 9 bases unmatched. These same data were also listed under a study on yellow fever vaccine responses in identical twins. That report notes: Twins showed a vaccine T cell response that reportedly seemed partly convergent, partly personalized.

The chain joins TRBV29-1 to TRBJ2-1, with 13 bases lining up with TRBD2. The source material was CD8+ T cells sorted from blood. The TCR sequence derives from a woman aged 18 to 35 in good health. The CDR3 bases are TGCAGCGTGACCGGGACTAGCGGGGTTTCATACAATGAGCAGTTCTTC. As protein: CSVTGTSGVSYNEQFF.